The subject of this entry is one T cell receptor (beta chain). The data were obtained in a study of blood T cell repertoires in COVID-19. Germline V gene sequence: CDR1 KGHSH, CDR2 LQKENI. The CDR3 is made up of 13 amino acids. With 8 bases removed from V and 13 bases from J, the gap between germline ends came to 21 bases. TCRdb's table, derived via immunoSEQ multiplex PCR, lists solely in-frame clones and lacks some. The table has over 450,000 clones, around nine tenths seen once; the top ten hold about 8%. The sample was peripheral blood. The gene calls are TRBV18 and TRBJ2-4; possibly TRBD2 for D (6 bases). This clonotype was sampled from a woman aged 45-59 years with COVID-19, enrolled during active disease. The CDR3 sequence: CASLQGEAGLQYF. The CDR3 DNA sequence: TGTGCCAGCCTGCAAGGCGAGGCCGGACTACAGTACTTC.